The 22 T cell receptor beta chains below come from one sample, sequenced in a study of blood T cell repertoires in COVID-19. The table came from immunoSEQ multiplex PCR; TCRdb's copy has only in-frame clones and leaves some out. The table shows hundreds of thousands of clones, with approximately 80% occurring only once. Sequenced material: peripheral blood. These TCRs come from a man aged 40-49 years with acute or convalescent COVID-19.

This chain joins TRBV27 and TRBJ1-1; no firm D call. Germline V CDR1 and CDR2: MNHEY, SMNVEV (reference sequence). Between the trimmed V and J ends, which lost 5 bases and 2 bases, there was a span of 9 bases. This CDR3 is 13 amino acids long. The CDR3 loop is CASSQRYNTEAFF. DNA for the CDR3: TGTGCCAGCAGTCAGCGGTACAACACTGAAGCTTTCTTT.

The chain employs TRBV7-9 and TRBJ2-2; D gene unclear. From germline, CDR1 is SEHNR and CDR2 FQNEAQ (reference sequence). Trimming pared 3 bases from V and 0 bases from J, leaving 8 bases between. This CDR3 is built from 15 residues. CDR3 coding DNA: TGTGCCAGCAGCTTTGGCTCCTCGAACACCGGGGAGCTGTTTTTT. Translated: CASSFGSSNTGELFF.

V gene TRBV4-3 combines with J gene TRBJ1-2, with D maybe TRBD1 (6 bases). The CDR3 is 16 residues long. V was trimmed by 3 bases and J by 4 bases, leaving 18 bases between them. The germline CDR1 and CDR2 sequences are LGHNA and YSLEER. CDR3 loop: CASSQDSGAWSYGYTF. Here the CDR3 DNA reads TGCGCCAGCAGCCAGGATTCAGGGGCCTGGAGCTATGGCTACACCTTC.

This rearrangement joins TRBV24-1 to TRBJ2-2, with 8 nucleotides matching TRBD1. The CDR3 contains 16 residues. With 4 bases clipped from V and 1 base from J, the junction kept 4 bases outside the gene matches. From germline, CDR1 is KGHDR and CDR2 SFDVKD. DNA of the CDR3: TGTGCCACCAGTGACCCCGGACAGGGGAACACCGGGGAGCTGTTTTTT. Translating gives CATSDPGQGNTGELFF.

The rearrangement uses TRBV7-9 and TRBJ2-5, with a possible D match to TRBD1 (6 bases). The CDR3 runs 15 residues. Germline V gene sequence: CDR1 SEHNR, CDR2 FQNEAQ (reference sequence). V was pared by 6 bases and J by 5 bases, with 19 bases between. DNA of the CDR3: TGTGCCAGCAGTAATACGGGACACCTCCGGGAGACCCAGTACTTC. It encodes CASSNTGHLRETQYF.

The chain combines TRBV10-1 with TRBJ1-1, with D possibly TRBD1 on 5 matching bases. Germline lookup yields CDR1 WNHNN and CDR2 SYGVQD (reference sequence). The germline V and J ends were trimmed by 0 bases and 0 bases, with 8 bases remaining between them. CDR3 size: 15 residues. CDR3 amino acids: CASSESGLMNTEAFF. The CDR3 coding sequence is TGCGCCAGCAGTGAGTCGGGGCTAATGAACACTGAAGCTTTCTTT.

This chain joins TRBV6-2 or TRBV6-3 and TRBJ2-3; D is possibly TRBD2 (5 bases). The germline V gene has CDR1 MNHEY and CDR2 SVGEGT. The V and J ends lost 2 bases and 0 bases respectively, with 9 bases between them. The CDR3 has 15 residues. CDR3 sequence: CASSYGEMSTDTQYF. DNA of the CDR3: TGTGCCAGCAGTTACGGGGAGATGAGCACAGATACGCAGTATTTT.

The chain links TRBV15 to TRBJ2-3; 10 bases match TRBD2. The CDR3 runs to 18 residues. Germline trimming cut 0 bases from V and 0 bases from J; bases unmatched to any gene: 6. Germline V CDR1 and CDR2: LNHNV, YYDKDF (reference sequence). The CDR3 sequence is CATSRDGASGRSTDTQYF. The CDR3 DNA follows: TGTGCCACCAGCAGAGATGGAGCTAGCGGGAGAAGCACAGATACGCAGTATTTT.

With respect to this clone: Within the sample, other DNA sequences also encode this same CDR3. The chain joins TRBV6-4 to TRBJ2-3; TRBD2 might be the D (5 bases). CDR3 length equals 14 residues. Per germline, CDR1 MRHNA and CDR2 SNTAGT. Trimming removed 5 bases at V and 1 base at J, with 10 bases between. The CDR3 nucleotides read TGTGCCAGCAGTCCCGATAGCGGCACAGATACGCAGTATTTT. This encodes CASSPDSGTDTQYF.

The chain uses TRBV11-1 and TRBJ1-1, with D perhaps TRBD1 (6 bases). Per germline, CDR1 SGHAT and CDR2 FQDESV (reference sequence). CDR3 length: 13 residues. V shed 4 bases and J shed 1 base, with 7 bases lying between them. The CDR3 loop is CASSSQGNTEAFF. The CDR3 DNA reads TGTGCCAGCAGCTCACAGGGGAACACTGAAGCTTTCTTT.

The V and J genes are TRBV5-1 and TRBJ1-2; 11 bases line up with TRBD1. The V and J ends lost 3 bases and 8 bases, in that order; junction bases with no gene match: 9. The CDR3 loop spans 15 amino acids. In germline, CDR1 is SGHRS, CDR2 YFSETQ. The CDR3 region has the DNA TGCGCCAGCAGCTCGGGACAGGGGGAATCAGTGGGCTACACCTTC. This sequence encodes CASSSGQGESVGYTF.

In DNA, the CDR3 is TGTGCTAGTGGTTTGGTACTCGGACAGGGAACCTATGGCTACACCTTC. This codes for CASGLVLGQGTYGYTF. The V and J genes are TRBV12-5 and TRBJ1-2, with 8 positions matching TRBD1. Trimming at V came to 0 bases and at J to 4 bases, leaving 7 bases not matched to a gene. The CDR3 is 16 amino acids. In germline, CDR1 is LGHNT, CDR2 FRNRAP.

The gene calls are TRBV6-2 or TRBV6-3 and TRBJ2-7; D not resolved. The V gene's germline CDR1 is MNHEY and CDR2 SVGEGT. The CDR3 consists of 12 residues. V gave up 4 bases and J gave up 4 bases, with 8 bases separating them. For the CDR3, the DNA is TGTGCCAGCAGTTTGAGTGCTTACGAGCAGTACTTC. This gives the protein CASSLSAYEQYF.

This clone was observed once. The V gene is TRBV6-5, the J gene TRBJ1-1; 10 positions match TRBD1. Germline V lookup: CDR1 MNHEY, CDR2 SVGAGI. J gave up 0 bases and V 4 bases, and 2 bases lay outside the gene matches. CDR3 length: 15 amino acids. In DNA, the CDR3 is TGTGCCAGCAGTTTTGGACAGGGGGTGAACACTGAAGCTTTCTTT. It encodes CASSFGQGVNTEAFF.

The chain combines TRBV12-5 with TRBJ1-2; D is ambiguous. CDR3 length: 13 residues. Deletions cut 3 bases from V and 4 bases from J, with 9 bases between. Per germline, CDR1 LGHNT and CDR2 FRNRAP. The CDR3 region is CASGFSSGYGYTF. CDR3 nucleotide sequence: TGTGCTAGTGGTTTCTCGTCGGGCTATGGCTACACCTTC.

A few counts support this clone. V usage is TRBV4-1 and J usage is TRBJ1-1; 7 bases agree with TRBD1. Per germline, CDR1 MGHRA and CDR2 YSYEKL. The CDR3 is 15 amino acids. Unmatched junction bases numbered 10, after V lost 3 bases and J lost 6 bases. For the CDR3, the DNA is TGCGCCAGCAGCCACGCTAGGACAGGAACAGCTGAAGCTTTCTTT. Translation gives CASSHARTGTAEAFF.

This rearrangement joins TRBV10-3 to TRBJ1-1, with TRBD1 matching 9 bases. This CDR3 has 14 residues. Germline CDR1 and CDR2: ENHRY and SYGVKD. With 7 bases clipped from V and 0 bases from J, the junction kept 3 bases outside the gene matches. CDR3 in DNA: TGTGCCATCAAAAACAGGGGGCTGAACACTGAAGCTTTCTTT. Translating it yields CAIKNRGLNTEAFF.

The J gene is TRBJ2-5, the V gene TRBV5-4, with 11 nucleotides matching TRBD1. Germline V lookup: CDR1 SGHNT, CDR2 YYREEE (reference sequence). CDR3 length: 17 amino acids. J was trimmed by 5 bases and V by 0 bases; bases with no gene match: 9. For the CDR3, the DNA is TGTGCCAGCAGCTTGGCTCCCGGACAGGGGGCTCTGGAGACCCAGTACTTC. Protein product: CASSLAPGQGALETQYF.

The chain has TRBV7-3 and TRBJ2-3, with a possible D match to TRBD1 (6 bases). CDR3 size: 15 residues. Germline CDR1 is SGHTA and CDR2 is FQGTGA. Trimming stripped 5 bases from V and 1 base from J, with 13 bases between. CDR3 DNA: TGTGCCAGCAGCGAAGGGGCAGGGGGCACAGATACGCAGTATTTT. Translated, it gives CASSEGAGGTDTQYF.

The V call is TRBV29-1, the J call TRBJ1-2; 9 positions agree with TRBD1. The junction had 5 bases not matched to a gene; V was cut back by 6 bases and J by 3 bases. Per the germline V gene, CDR1 is SQVTM and CDR2 is ANQGSEA. The CDR3 spans 13 residues. The CDR3 reads CSVMTGGDYGYTF. In nucleotides, the CDR3 is TGCAGCGTAATGACAGGGGGTGACTATGGCTACACCTTC. The full variable domain, with the rest looked up from reference TRBV29-1 and TRBJ1-2, is SAVISQKPSRDICQRGTSLTIQCQVDSQVTMMFWYRQQPGQSLTLIATANQGSEATYESGFVIDKFPISRPNLTFSTLTVSNMSPEDSSIYLCSVMTGGDYGYTFGSGTRLTVV.

This clone was seen only a few times. This chain links TRBV6-5 with TRBJ1-1, with TRBD1 identical over 7 bases. V lost 7 bases and J lost 6; bases outside the gene matches: 11. The CDR3 is made up of 14 amino acids. Germline CDR1 MNHEY, CDR2 SVGAGI. The CDR3: CASTPTGKVAEAFF. As DNA, the CDR3 is TGTGCCAGCACCCCGACAGGGAAGGTAGCTGAAGCTTTCTTT.

This chain links TRBV11-3 with TRBJ2-5, with D possibly matching TRBD1 (6 bases). Deletions cut 4 bases from V and 10 bases from J, with 10 bases between. The CDR3 totals 11 residues. Germline V gene data show CDR1 as SGHNT and CDR2 as YENEEA. The CDR3 sequence: CASSSQGIQYF. The DNA of the CDR3 is TGTGCCAGCAGCTCTCAGGGGATCCAGTACTTC.